Shown below are 18 T cell receptor beta chains from a single sample sequenced in a study of tumor and adjacent non-tumor tissue in lung cancer. This sample's RNA came from whole unsorted tissue. A modified ARM-PCR protocol with three rounds of nested PCR amplified TCRbeta. TCRdb re-called the multiplex PCR reads with MiXCR, one entry per CDR3 protein. The table includes tens of thousands of distinct CDR3 sequences, 72% detected once. Sequences were obtained from lung tumor tissue. Receptors originate from a woman aged 40 to 50 with non-small cell lung cancer.

At least ten counts were recorded for this clonotype. This sequence joins TRBV20-1 and TRBJ2-3; 11 positions agree with TRBD2. V gave up 7 bases and J gave up 6 bases; unmatched junction bases: 12. CDR1 is DFQATT, CDR2 SNEGSKA, per germline (reference sequence). This CDR3 comprises 15 residues. DNA of the CDR3: TGCAGTGAAAAGGATAGCGGGGGGGCGAAGGATACGCAGTATTTT. Its translation: CSEKDSGGAKDTQYF.

The chain uses TRBV4-1 and TRBJ2-3, with 11 bases matching TRBD1. Germline V lookup: CDR1 MGHRA, CDR2 YSYEKL. This CDR3 comprises 17 residues. The junction had 15 bases not matched to a gene; V was cut back by 1 base and J by 12 bases. The CDR3: CASSQARTGGVTVTQYF. The CDR3 nucleotides are TGCGCCAGCAGCCAAGCCCGGACAGGGGGCGTCACAGTTACACAGTATTTT.

CDR3 protein: CASSIYQCQPQHF. The CDR3 nucleotides read TGTGCCAGCAGCATATACCAGTGTCAGCCCCAGCATTTT. The chain links TRBV11-2 to TRBJ1-5; D remains ambiguous. V lost 5 bases to trimming and J lost 6 bases, with 11 bases between them. Germline V gene sequence: CDR1 SGHAT, CDR2 FQNNGV. The CDR3 has 13 amino acids.

As to this clonotype: At one of its ends the junction is not consistent with the germline gene, which may arise from a read error. The chain uses TRBV6-2 or TRBV6-3 and TRBJ2-7; TRBD2 is a possible D gene (5 bases). The CDR3 is made up of 13 amino acids. Per the germline V gene, CDR1 is MNHEY and CDR2 is SVGEGT. CDR3 loop: CASSYSQDYEQFF. The DNA for the CDR3 is TGTGCCAGCAGTTATAGCCAAGACTACGAGCAATTCTTC.

This clonotype came up once. This rearrangement joins TRBV20-1 to TRBJ2-1; D possibly corresponds to TRBD2 (5 bases). V was trimmed by 2 bases and J by 9 bases, leaving 20 bases between them. Per the germline V gene, CDR1 is DFQATT and CDR2 is SNEGSKA (reference sequence). This CDR3 spans 15 amino acids. CDR3 residues: CSARSLAGGLSEQFF. In DNA form, the CDR3 reads TGCAGTGCTAGATCGTTAGCTGGTGGACTTAGTGAGCAGTTCTTC.

This clonotype appeared many times. The chain couples TRBV30 to TRBJ2-1; 12 positions agree with TRBD2. Germline loops: CDR1 GTSNPN, CDR2 SVGIG (reference sequence). The CDR3 is made up of 16 amino acids. Trimming removed 1 base from V and 3 bases from J; junction bases left unmatched: 4. The CDR3 loop reads CAWSEWGLAGYNEQFF. CDR3 DNA sequence: TGTGCCTGGAGTGAGTGGGGACTAGCGGGCTACAATGAGCAGTTCTTC.

This clonotype occurred once. The CDR3 bases are TGTGCCAGCAGTCTACTGAAGGGGGGAGAGACCCAGTACTTC. Its translation is CASSLLKGGETQYF. The chain carries TRBV6-5 and TRBJ2-5, with D perhaps assigned TRBD1 or TRBD2 (6 bases each). The CDR3 is 14 amino acids. Germline assignment: CDR1 MNHEY and CDR2 SVGAGI. The V gene lost 5 bases and the J gene lost 4 bases, with 14 bases spanning the gap.

Concerning this clonotype itself: Germline is not matched at one junction end, which may reflect a read error. V is TRBV6-5 and J is TRBJ1-1, with no clear D. This CDR3 spans 15 amino acids. Germline V gene sequence: CDR1 MNHEY, CDR2 SVGAGI. The CDR3 loop is CASHPRGSLNIEAFF. DNA for the CDR3: TGTGCCAGTCACCCGCGGGGTTCTCTGAACATTGAAGCTTTCTTT.

This chain links TRBV6-2 or TRBV6-3 with TRBJ1-6; D remains ambiguous. The CDR3 is 14 residues long. V was pared by 6 bases and J by 18 bases, with 24 bases between. Looked up from germline, CDR1 is MNHEY and CDR2 is SVGEGT. Here the CDR3 reads CASSIRGFGSPPHF. The CDR3 coding sequence is TGTGCCAGCAGCATACGTGGGTTTGGGTCACCTCCCCACTTT.

This clonotype has a handful of counts. An end of the junction does not agree with germline; a read error may underlie this. This chain links TRBV29-1 with TRBJ2-5; TRBD2 matches at 7 bases. The CDR3 consists of 12 residues. Germline loops: CDR1 SQVTM, CDR2 ANQGSEA. The CDR3 sequence is CSVRDYRESQYF. The CDR3 region has the DNA TGCAGCGTTCGGGACTATAGAGAGAGCCAGTACTTC.

This clonotype has ten or more counts. J is TRBJ2-1 and V is TRBV30; 9 bases are shared with TRBD2. The ends lost 2 bases at V and 10 bases at J; junction bases unmatched: 12. The CDR3 is 15 amino acids. Germline values: CDR1 GTSNPN, CDR2 SVGIG (reference sequence). The CDR3 DNA is TGTGCCTGGAGTCGGGGACTAGCCGAAGGAGGGGAGCAGTTCTTC. It codes for CAWSRGLAEGGEQFF.

About this clonotype: Relative to the germline gene, one junction end is altered; a read error may explain this. This chain connects TRBV11-3 to TRBJ2-1; D is possibly TRBD2 (6 bases). Germline CDR1 reads SGHNT; CDR2 reads YENEEA. This CDR3 is built from 16 residues. CDR3 DNA sequence: TGTGCCAGCAGCCCTCCCGGCGGCGGGATGAGCAATAAGCAGTTCTTC. Translation: CASSPPGGGMSNKQFF.

Within the sample, this clonotype is medium-sized. The chain employs TRBV11-2 and TRBJ2-1; 9 positions match TRBD2. The V and J ends lost 1 base and 5 bases, in that order; junction bases with no gene match: 3. Germline V gene sequence: CDR1 SGHAT, CDR2 FQNNGV. The CDR3 contains 15 residues. CDR3 sequence reads: CASSLVSGRNNEQFF. The CDR3 DNA sequence: TGTGCCAGCAGCTTAGTCAGCGGGAGGAACAATGAGCAGTTCTTC.

In its sample, this clonotype was seen a few times. Given a much more abundant clone one base away, this may be a read error. CDR3 DNA sequence: TGTGCCAGCAGTGGAGTGACAGAGCGTGGCTACACCTTC. Translating it yields CASSGVTERGYTF. This chain links TRBV6-1 with TRBJ1-2; D may be TRBD1 (5 bases). Trimming removed 4 bases from V and 7 bases from J, with 13 bases in between. Germline V gene sequence: CDR1 MNHNS, CDR2 SASEGT. The CDR3 is made up of 13 amino acids.

The chain has TRBV20-1 and TRBJ1-4; 7 nucleotides line up with TRBD1. The CDR3 runs to 11 residues. The V and J ends lost 2 bases and 13 bases, in that order; junction bases with no gene match: 4. CDR1 DFQATT and CDR2 SNEGSKA come from the germline V gene (reference sequence). DNA for the CDR3: TGCAGTGCTAGACCTGACAGGGTACTGTTTTTT. Translating it yields CSARPDRVLFF.

A remark on this clonotype: At one end the junction does not follow the germline gene, possibly because of a read error. V gene TRBV4-1 combines with J gene TRBJ2-1; D remains ambiguous. Germline V CDR1 and CDR2: MGHRA, YSYEKL. The CDR3 extends over 10 amino acids. CDR3 bases: TGCGCCAGCAGCAACGATGAGCGGTTCTTC. It codes for CASSNDERFF.

As concerns this clonotype: Since a much larger clone is just one base distant, this may be a read error. No conserved phenylalanine or tryptophan is present at the end of the CDR3, so a read error is the likely explanation. The CDR3 loop reads CASSLRDRGFPEAFY. The CDR3 coding sequence is TGTGCCAGCAGCTTAAGGGACAGGGGTTTTCCTGAAGCTTTCTAT. The V and J genes are TRBV13 and TRBJ1-1; 10 bases are shared with TRBD1. This CDR3 has 15 residues. Germline CDR1 PRHDT, CDR2 FYEKMQ (reference sequence). After removal of 2 bases from V and 6 bases from J, the junction contained 6 bases not matched to a gene.

A note on this clonotype: The conserved phenylalanine or tryptophan is not found at the CDR3 terminus, so this likely reflects a read error. In DNA form, the CDR3 reads TGTGCCAGCAGTTTAGATCCCGGCAGACCCAATGAAAAACTGTTTTCT. Translating gives CASSLDPGRPNEKLFS. The rearrangement joins TRBV12-3 or TRBV12-4 to TRBJ1-4; D ambiguous. CDR3 length equals 16 residues. Trimming stripped 1 base from V and 5 bases from J, with 14 bases between.